A single sample gave rise to the 15 T cell receptor beta chains below, sequenced in a study of blood T cells in healthy people across ages. It was with a sample-barcoded 5' primer and a J-beta primer mix that a second PCR of roughly 7 to 12 cycles was run. TCRdb independently ran MiXCR on the 5' RACE reads; one entry per CDR3 protein. The table includes some 710,000 distinct CDR3 sequences, about 20% detected once. The sequenced material came from blood. All receptors come from a man aged 70-80 years in good health.

The chain combines TRBV15 with TRBJ1-5, with 8 positions matching TRBD1. The germline V gene has CDR1 LNHNV and CDR2 YYDKDF (reference sequence). This CDR3 region has 18 residues. The V gene end was trimmed by 6 bases and the J gene end by 3 bases; junction bases not matched to a gene: 16. CDR3 nucleotides: TGTGCCACCAGTTTTCCCCGAGGACAGGGCAACTACAATCAGCCCCAGCATTTT. Its protein is CATSFPRGQGNYNQPQHF.

The V and J genes are TRBV6-5 and TRBJ1-1; no definite D call. CDR3 length equals 14 residues. Germline CDR1 and CDR2: MNHEY and SVGAGI. V lost 5 bases, J lost 7 bases, and 17 bases lay in between. The CDR3 DNA follows: TGTGCCAGCAGTACCGGACTTCGCCTCGATGAAGCTTTCTTT. Translated: CASSTGLRLDEAFF.

V and J are TRBV5-1 and TRBJ1-1, with a possible D match to TRBD1 (6 bases). The V gene lost 2 bases and the J gene lost 0 bases, with 14 bases spanning the gap. Germline V gene sequence: CDR1 SGHRS, CDR2 YFSETQ. This CDR3 comprises 16 residues. The CDR3 sequence is CASSLITGFMNTEAFF. The DNA for the CDR3 is TGCGCCAGCAGCTTAATAACAGGGTTTATGAACACTGAAGCTTTCTTT.

V and J are TRBV29-1 and TRBJ1-2; 7 bases line up with TRBD1. The CDR3 extends over 13 amino acids. Germline V gene lookup returns CDR1 SQVTM and CDR2 ANQGSEA. The ends lost 5 bases at V and 1 base at J; junction bases unmatched: 4. CDR3 amino acids: CSVYRGRNYGYTF. In nucleotides, the CDR3 is TGCAGCGTTTACAGGGGACGTAACTATGGCTACACCTTC.

Only a few counts were recorded for this clonotype. The chain is built from TRBV5-1 and TRBJ2-5; TRBD1 is a possible D gene (5 bases). Germline CDR1 reads SGHRS; CDR2 reads YFSETQ. The CDR3 length is 14 residues. V was cut by 4 bases and J by 13 bases, with 23 bases left in between. The CDR3 is CASSASGTAGKRYF. The CDR3, as DNA: TGCGCCAGCAGCGCATCCGGCACGGCAGGGAAGCGGTACTTC.

This clonotype came up a few times. The V gene is TRBV24-1, the J gene TRBJ2-3; 7 bases are a match to TRBD1. The trim removed 4 bases at V and 3 bases at J, leaving 9 bases unmatched. In germline, CDR1 is KGHDR, CDR2 SFDVKD. The CDR3 is 16 residues long. DNA of the CDR3: TGTGCCACCAGTGACAGGGACAGAAAGGCAACAGATACGCAGTATTTT. Its protein is CATSDRDRKATDTQYF.

In this sample, this clonotype turned up many times. The V and J genes are TRBV3-1 and TRBJ2-7, with D tentatively TRBD1 (6 bases). This CDR3 is built from 15 residues. V lost 3 bases, J lost 3 bases, and 15 bases lay in between. Germline V gene sequence: CDR1 LGHDT, CDR2 YNNKEL (reference sequence). CDR3: CASSHDLGRGYEQYF. CDR3 coding DNA: TGTGCCAGCAGCCATGACCTCGGCAGGGGCTACGAGCAGTACTTC.

The chain has TRBV12-3 or TRBV12-4 and TRBJ2-1, with unresolved D. The ends were cut back, 8 bases at V and 1 base at J, with 12 bases in the middle. The CDR3 contains 14 residues. DNA for the CDR3: TGTGCCAGCGGCCGGGTGATGTCCTACAATGAGCAGTTCTTC. Its translation is CASGRVMSYNEQFF.

The gene calls are TRBV20-1 and TRBJ1-2; no reliable D call. The V end was cut by 1 base, the J end by 7 bases, with 13 bases between. The V gene's germline CDR1 is DFQATT and CDR2 SNEGSKA (reference sequence). The CDR3 consists of 13 residues. As DNA, the CDR3 is TGCAGTGCTAGAGGGAGCCCGTCGGGTGGCTACACCTTC. This gives the protein CSARGSPSGGYTF.

The chain carries TRBV24-1 and TRBJ1-2; weak D call: TRBD1 (5 bases). V lost 4 bases to trimming and J lost 5 bases, with 7 bases between them. The CDR3 contains 12 residues. Germline CDR1 reads KGHDR; CDR2 reads SFDVKD. CDR3 region: CATSDGHYGYTF. Written as DNA, the CDR3 is TGTGCCACCAGTGACGGACATTATGGCTACACCTTC.

This clonotype was detected a few times. The rearrangement links TRBV9 to TRBJ2-3; 12 nucleotides align to TRBD2. Germline V gene data show CDR1 as SGDLS and CDR2 as YYNGEE. V dropped 0 bases and J dropped 7; count of bases not matched to a gene: 12. This CDR3 region has 18 residues. In DNA, the CDR3 is TGTGCCAGCAGCGTAGCTTCCGGGACTAGCGGGTGGCGGAATACGCAGTATTTT. Translated: CASSVASGTSGWRNTQYF.

This clonotype was counted ten times or more. The rearrangement joins TRBV20-1 to TRBJ2-1; 10 positions agree with TRBD2. Germline CDR1 DFQATT, CDR2 SNEGSKA (reference sequence). V lost 2 bases and J lost 6; bases outside the gene matches: 1. This CDR3 comprises 13 residues. The CDR3 region is CSARLAGVNEQFF. CDR3 sequence (DNA): TGCAGTGCTAGACTAGCGGGAGTCAATGAGCAGTTCTTC.

There are a few counts of this clonotype. V is TRBV20-1 and J is TRBJ2-7, with TRBD2 identical over 10 bases. The CDR3 is 14 amino acids. V shed 6 bases, J shed 0 bases, and the junction held 5 bases outside the gene matches. Per germline, CDR1 DFQATT and CDR2 SNEGSKA (reference sequence). CDR3 protein: CSAIAGGSSYEQYF. Written as DNA, the CDR3 is TGCAGTGCAATAGCGGGGGGAAGCTCCTACGAGCAGTACTTC.

This sequence joins TRBV29-1 and TRBJ1-2; possible D gene TRBD1, 5 bases. Germline assignment: CDR1 SQVTM and CDR2 ANQGSEA. The V gene lost 6 bases and the J gene lost 0 bases, with 11 bases spanning the gap. The CDR3 loop spans 13 amino acids. The CDR3 reads CSVGDGANYGYTF. The CDR3 DNA is TGCAGCGTCGGGGACGGCGCTAACTATGGCTACACCTTC.

The chain has TRBV9 and TRBJ2-7; tentatively, D is TRBD2 (7 bases). The DNA end lines up better with TRBJ2-1; the J call may be wrong. Germline assignment: CDR1 SGDLS and CDR2 YYNGEE. CDR3 length: 16 residues. The CDR3 nucleotides are TGTGCCAGCAGCGTAGGGGGGGGGCTAGCGGACAATGAGCAGTTCTTC. It specifies CASSVGGGLADNEQFF.